This TCR beta chain was observed in a study of cytomegalovirus exposure and HLA in healthy donors. Assay used: immunoSEQ multiplex PCR; TCRdb lists only in-frame clones, some missing. The sample lists about 220,000 clones; just under 90% were seen once. The study, taken as a whole, reports: Within the 130 or so validation repertoires, first-cohort TCR clusters tended to co-occur, according to a later analysis. Investigators reported 150 to 200 TCR beta chains as tied to cytomegalovirus. Published work reported that the classifier diagnosed cytomegalovirus status with high specificity and sensitivity.

A word on this clone: Its antigen is as yet unknown.

V gave up 5 bases and J gave up 3 bases; unmatched junction bases: 2. The V gene's germline CDR1 is MNHNY and CDR2 SVGAGI (reference sequence). The CDR3 totals 14 residues. The chain recombines TRBV6-6 with TRBJ1-3; 9 positions match TRBD1. The sequenced sample was PBMCs. The receptor was derived from a man in his late teens or twenties in good health and CMV-seronegative. In DNA form, the CDR3 reads TGTGCCAGCAGTCCGGACAGGGGTGGAAACACCATATATTTT. Amino acid sequence: CASSPDRGGNTIYF.